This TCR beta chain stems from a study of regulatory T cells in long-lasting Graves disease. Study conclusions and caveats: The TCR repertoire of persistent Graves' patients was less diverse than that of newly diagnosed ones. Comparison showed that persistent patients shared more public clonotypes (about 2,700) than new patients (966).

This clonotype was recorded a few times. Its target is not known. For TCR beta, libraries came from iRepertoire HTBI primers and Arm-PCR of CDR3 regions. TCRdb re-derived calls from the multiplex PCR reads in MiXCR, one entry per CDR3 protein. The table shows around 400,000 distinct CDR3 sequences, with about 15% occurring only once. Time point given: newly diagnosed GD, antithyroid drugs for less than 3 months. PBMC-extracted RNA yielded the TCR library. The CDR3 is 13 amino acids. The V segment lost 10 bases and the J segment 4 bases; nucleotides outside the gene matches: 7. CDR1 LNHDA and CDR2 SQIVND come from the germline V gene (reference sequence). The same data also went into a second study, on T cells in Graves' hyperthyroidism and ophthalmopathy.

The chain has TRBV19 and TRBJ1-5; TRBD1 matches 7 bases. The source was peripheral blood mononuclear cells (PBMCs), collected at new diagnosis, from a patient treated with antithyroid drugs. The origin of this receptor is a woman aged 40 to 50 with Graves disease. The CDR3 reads CATTQGTNQPQHF. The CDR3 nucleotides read TGTGCCACTACACAGGGGACGAATCAGCCCCAGCATTTT.